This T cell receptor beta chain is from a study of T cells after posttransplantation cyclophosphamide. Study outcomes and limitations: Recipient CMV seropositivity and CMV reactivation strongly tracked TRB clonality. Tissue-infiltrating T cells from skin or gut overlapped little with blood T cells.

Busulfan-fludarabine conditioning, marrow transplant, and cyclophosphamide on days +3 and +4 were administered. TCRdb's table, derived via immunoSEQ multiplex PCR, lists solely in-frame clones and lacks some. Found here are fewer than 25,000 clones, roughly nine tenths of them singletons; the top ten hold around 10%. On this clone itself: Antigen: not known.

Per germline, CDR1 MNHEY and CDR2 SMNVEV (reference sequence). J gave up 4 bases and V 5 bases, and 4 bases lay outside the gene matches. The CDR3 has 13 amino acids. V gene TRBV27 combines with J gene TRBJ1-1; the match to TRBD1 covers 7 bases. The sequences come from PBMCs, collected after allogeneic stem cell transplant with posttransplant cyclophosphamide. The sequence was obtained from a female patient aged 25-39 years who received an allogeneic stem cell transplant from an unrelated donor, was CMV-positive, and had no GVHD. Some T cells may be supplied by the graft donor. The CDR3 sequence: CASSIQGGTEAFF. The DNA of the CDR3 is TGTGCCAGCAGTATCCAGGGGGGCACTGAAGCTTTCTTT.